The 22 T cell receptor beta chains given below trace back to one sample, sequenced in a study of blood T cell repertoires in COVID-19. Profiled with immunoSEQ multiplex PCR; TCRdb holds only in-frame clones, not every one. There are 130,000 or so clones in the sample; 84% occur only once, and 3% to 3.5% lies in the top ten. What was sequenced was PBMCs or T cells enriched from blood (not recorded which). The receptors were sampled from a woman aged 45-59 years with acute COVID-19.

V gene TRBV7-2 combines with J gene TRBJ2-5, with a possible D match to TRBD2 (5 bases). The ends were cut back, 1 base at V and 5 bases at J, with 11 bases in the middle. This CDR3 contains 14 residues. Germline CDR1 and CDR2: SGHTA and FQGNSA. In DNA form, the CDR3 reads TGTGCCAGCAGCTTAGTAGTAGCGTCGGAGACCCAGTACTTC. It encodes CASSLVVASETQYF. The complete variable domain, with remaining parts taken from reference TRBV7-2 and TRBJ2-5, reads GAGVSQSPSNKVTEKGKDVELRCDPISGHTALYWYRQSLGQGLEFLIYFQGNSAPDKSGLPSDRFSAERTGGSVSTLTIQRTQQEDSAVYLCASSLVVASETQYFGPGTRLLVL.

This rearrangement joins TRBV3-1 (or the pseudogene TRBV3-2) to TRBJ2-2; 11 bases line up with TRBD1. The germline gives CDR1 LGHDT, CDR2 YNNKEL (reference sequence). The junction had 5 bases not matched to a gene; V was cut back by 4 bases and J by 7 bases. This CDR3 contains 15 residues. This CDR3 is CASSPGQGAHGELFF. The CDR3 DNA is TGTGCCAGCAGCCCCGGACAGGGGGCCCACGGGGAGCTGTTTTTT.

The DNA of the CDR3 is TGTGCCAGCAGCCAGGGGGAGAGACGGGATCAGCCCCAGCATTTT. Protein sequence: CASSQGERRDQPQHF. This sequence joins TRBV2 and TRBJ1-5; 7 bases map to TRBD1. The junction had 10 bases not matched to a gene; V was cut back by 6 bases and J by 5 bases. The CDR3 has 15 residues. Germline V CDR1 and CDR2: SNHLY, FYNNEI.

V usage is TRBV9 and J usage is TRBJ2-6; D possibly corresponds to TRBD1 (6 bases). The germline V and J ends were trimmed by 4 bases and 4 bases, with 12 bases remaining between them. Per the germline V gene, CDR1 is SGDLS and CDR2 is YYNGEE. CDR3 length: 15 amino acids. CDR3 DNA sequence: TGTGCCAGCAGCAAAACAGGGCGAGGGGCCAACGTCCTGACTTTC. Its protein product is CASSKTGRGANVLTF.

V gene TRBV29-1 combines with J gene TRBJ1-5; D possibly corresponds to TRBD1 (6 bases). The V gene lost 0 bases and the J gene lost 2 bases, with 11 bases spanning the gap. Germline values: CDR1 SQVTM, CDR2 ANQGSEA. This CDR3 comprises 15 residues. CDR3 region: CSVEEGRGGNQPQHF. DNA of the CDR3: TGCAGCGTTGAAGAGGGCAGGGGTGGCAATCAGCCCCAGCATTTT.

This rearrangement joins TRBV19 to TRBJ1-5; 9 bases are shared with TRBD1. CDR1 and CDR2 (germline): LNHDA, SQIVND (reference sequence). This CDR3 has 15 residues. The trim removed 1 base at V and 6 bases at J, leaving 4 bases unmatched. The CDR3 here is CASSIGTGEAQPQHF. The DNA for the CDR3 is TGTGCCAGTAGTATAGGGACAGGGGAAGCTCAGCCCCAGCATTTT.

V usage is TRBV9 and J usage is TRBJ2-2, with 7 positions matching TRBD1. The J segment lost 0 bases and the V segment lost 4 bases, leaving 6 bases of the junction unmatched. Looked up from germline, CDR1 is SGDLS and CDR2 is YYNGEE. CDR3 length: 16 amino acids. The CDR3 DNA reads as TGTGCCAGCAGCCTCCGGGACAGCCCGAACACCGGGGAGCTGTTTTTT. It yields the protein CASSLRDSPNTGELFF.

The chain combines TRBV9 with TRBJ2-7; 8 nucleotides agree with TRBD1. The CDR3 loop spans 13 amino acids. Germline lookup yields CDR1 SGDLS and CDR2 YYNGEE. J lost 2 bases, V lost 4 bases, and 2 bases had no gene match. CDR3 region: CASSPQGAYEQYF. DNA for the CDR3: TGTGCCAGCAGCCCACAGGGGGCCTACGAGCAGTACTTC. Variable domain in full (rest from reference TRBV9 and TRBJ2-7): DSGVTQTPKHLITATGQRVTLRCSPRSGDLSVYWYQQSLDQGLQFLIQYYNGEERAKGNILERFSAQQFPDLHSELNLSSLELGDSALYFCASSPQGAYEQYFGPGTRLTVT.

The V call is TRBV28, the J call TRBJ2-7, with a weak D call TRBD1 (6 bases). CDR1 MDHEN and CDR2 SYDVKM come from the germline V gene. V was clipped by 6 bases and J by 6 bases, with 21 bases between them. This CDR3 contains 15 residues. This chain's CDR3 is CASSGQGFQIFEQYF. CDR3 nucleotide sequence: TGTGCCAGCAGCGGCCAGGGGTTTCAAATCTTCGAGCAGTACTTC.

The V and J genes are TRBV18 and TRBJ1-4; 10 positions match TRBD1. From germline, CDR1 is KGHSH and CDR2 LQKENI. The trim removed 5 bases at V and 8 bases at J, leaving 8 bases unmatched. The CDR3 extends over 15 amino acids. The CDR3 region has the DNA TGTGCCAGCTCATCCTCGACAGGGGGCGCGGAAAAACTGTTTTTT. This codes for CASSSSTGGAEKLFF.

The CDR3, as DNA: TGTGCCATCAGTGACGGGGATTTTGGGGCTTTCTTT. Translated: CAISDGDFGAFF. The chain joins TRBV10-3 to TRBJ1-1; D ambiguous. Germline V gene sequence: CDR1 ENHRY, CDR2 SYGVKD. Trimming took 3 bases from V and 11 from J, leaving 13 bases between them. CDR3 length: 12 amino acids.

The V gene is TRBV10-3, the J gene TRBJ2-3; a weak D match, TRBD2 (6 bases). The CDR3 consists of 13 residues. The germline V and J ends were trimmed by 7 bases and 2 bases, with 10 bases remaining between them. Germline V gives CDR1 ENHRY, CDR2 SYGVKD. The CDR3 loop is CAITEGITDTQYF. The CDR3 DNA reads as TGTGCCATCACGGAGGGGATCACAGATACGCAGTATTTT.

V is TRBV9 and J is TRBJ2-1, with no clear D. The CDR3 covers 15 residues. CDR1 is SGDLS and CDR2 is YYNGEE in the germline V gene. With 5 bases removed from V and 3 bases from J, the gap between germline ends came to 15 bases. CDR3 in DNA: TGTGCCAGCAGTCCCAATTCCCTAGTCTACAATGAGCAGTTCTTC. Residues: CASSPNSLVYNEQFF.

The V and J genes are TRBV5-6 and TRBJ2-1; 12 bases align to TRBD2. The CDR3 spans 15 residues. Germline values: CDR1 SGHDT, CDR2 YYEEEE. With V trimmed by 1 base and J by 15 bases, 11 bases remained unmatched. CDR3: CASSLRLAGGSPMFF. DNA of the CDR3: TGTGCCAGCAGCTTGCGGCTAGCGGGAGGGTCCCCTATGTTCTTC.

The rearrangement links TRBV25-1 to TRBJ2-3; 8 nucleotides agree with TRBD2. Germline V CDR1 and CDR2: MGHDK, SYGVNS. Losses at the gene ends were 4 bases for V and 3 bases for J; bases not matched to a gene: 6. The CDR3 covers 15 residues. CDR3: CASSGTSGITDTQYF. The CDR3 DNA follows: TGTGCCAGCAGTGGAACTAGCGGAATTACAGATACGCAGTATTTT.

This chain joins TRBV11-1 and TRBJ2-3; perhaps TRBD2 as D (6 bases). Germline CDR1 and CDR2: SGHAT and FQDESV (reference sequence). The CDR3 is 15 residues long. V was clipped by 10 bases and J by 0 bases, with 17 bases between them. CDR3 bases: TGTGCCACCAAGACGGGCGGGAAAAGCACAGATACGCAGTATTTT. This codes for CATKTGGKSTDTQYF.

This clone appeared once. The chain carries TRBV3-1 (or the pseudogene TRBV3-2) and TRBJ1-3, with TRBD1 matching over 8 bases. The CDR3 contains 14 residues. Trimming took 4 bases from V and 6 from J; bases not matched to a gene: 5. Per germline, CDR1 LGHDT and CDR2 YNNKEL (reference sequence). CDR3 residues: CASSLRDRPNTIYF. The CDR3 nucleotides read TGTGCCAGCAGCCTTCGGGACAGGCCAAACACCATATATTTT.

The chain has TRBV5-1 and TRBJ2-7; D may be TRBD2 (5 bases). V was trimmed by 0 bases and J by 3 bases, leaving 16 bases between them. From germline, CDR1 is SGHRS and CDR2 YFSETQ. This CDR3 contains 16 residues. For the CDR3, the DNA is TGCGCCAGCAGCTTGGGGGGTGAGGGCGCGCGCTACGAGCAGTACTTC. Protein sequence: CASSLGGEGARYEQYF.

In DNA, the CDR3 is TGTGCCAGCAGCCAAGTGGGACTAGCGGGAGGGTTTGGTAACAATGAGCAGTTCTTC. Translating it yields CASSQVGLAGGFGNNEQFF. V and J are TRBV7-9 and TRBJ2-1, with 16 bases fitting TRBD2. V lost 5 bases, J lost 5 bases, and 12 bases stayed unmatched. The germline V gene has CDR1 SEHNR and CDR2 FQNEAQ (reference sequence). This CDR3 comprises 19 residues.

The CDR3 DNA reads as TGTGCCAGCAGTGTTGTAACCGGGACAGCTAACTATGGCTACACCTTC. Amino acid sequence: CASSVVTGTANYGYTF. V usage is TRBV2 and J usage is TRBJ1-2; TRBD1 matches at 7 bases. This CDR3 contains 16 residues. The J segment lost 0 bases and the V segment lost 4 bases, leaving 8 bases of the junction unmatched. The germline V gene has CDR1 SNHLY and CDR2 FYNNEI.

V gene TRBV9 combines with J gene TRBJ1-2; 12 bases line up with TRBD1. The CDR3 is 24 residues long. Germline trimming cut 0 bases from V and 0 bases from J; bases unmatched to any gene: 24. From germline, CDR1 is SGDLS and CDR2 YYNGEE. CDR3 protein: CASSVEWVWGQGAKFPGANYGYTF. CDR3 nucleotide sequence: TGTGCCAGCAGCGTAGAGTGGGTGTGGGGACAGGGGGCGAAATTCCCGGGAGCTAACTATGGCTACACCTTC.

The chain couples TRBV20-1 to TRBJ2-7, with D possibly matching TRBD2 (5 bases). Trimming left V 3 bases short and J 3 bases short, with 18 bases between. The germline gives CDR1 DFQATT, CDR2 SNEGSKA (reference sequence). This CDR3 is built from 15 residues. Here the CDR3 reads CSASLGARSHYEQYF. The DNA for the CDR3 is TGCAGTGCTAGTTTGGGAGCCAGGTCCCACTACGAGCAGTACTTC.